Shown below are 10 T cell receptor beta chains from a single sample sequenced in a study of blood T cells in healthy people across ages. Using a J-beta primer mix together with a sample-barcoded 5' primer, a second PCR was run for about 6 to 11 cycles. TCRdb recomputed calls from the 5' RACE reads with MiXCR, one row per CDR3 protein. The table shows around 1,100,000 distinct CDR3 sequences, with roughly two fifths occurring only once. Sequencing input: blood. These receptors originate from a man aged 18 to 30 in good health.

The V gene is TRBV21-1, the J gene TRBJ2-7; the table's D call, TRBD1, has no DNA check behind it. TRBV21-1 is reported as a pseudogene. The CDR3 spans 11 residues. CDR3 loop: CAKERGYEQYF. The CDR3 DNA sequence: TGTGCCAAGGAGAGGGGGTACGAGCAGTACTTC.

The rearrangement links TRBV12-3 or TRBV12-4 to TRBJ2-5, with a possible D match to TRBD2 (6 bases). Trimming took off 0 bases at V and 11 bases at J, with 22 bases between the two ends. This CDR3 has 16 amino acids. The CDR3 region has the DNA TGTGCCAGCAGTTTAGCGCCCGGGACGGACTACAATGAGCAGTACTTC. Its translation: CASSLAPGTDYNEQYF.

CDR3 sequence reads: CASSLEPTSSYNEQFF. The CDR3 coding sequence is TGCGCCAGCAGCTTGGAGCCCACTAGCTCCTACAATGAGCAGTTCTTC. The rearrangement links TRBV5-1 to TRBJ2-1; a possible D gene is TRBD2 (5 bases). Trimming shortened V by 0 bases and J by 0 bases, and 10 bases separated the two germline ends. From germline, CDR1 is SGHRS and CDR2 YFSETQ. The CDR3 has 16 amino acids.

CDR3 in amino acids: CSARDLRGGVETQYF. The DNA of the CDR3 is TGCAGTGCTAGAGATCTACGGGGGGGCGTAGAGACCCAGTACTTC. V is TRBV20-1 and J is TRBJ2-4, with 8 bases matching TRBD2. Matching the DNA end better, TRBJ2-5 makes the J call doubtful. Germline V gene data show CDR1 as DFQATT and CDR2 as SNEGSKA (reference sequence). This CDR3 is built from 15 residues.

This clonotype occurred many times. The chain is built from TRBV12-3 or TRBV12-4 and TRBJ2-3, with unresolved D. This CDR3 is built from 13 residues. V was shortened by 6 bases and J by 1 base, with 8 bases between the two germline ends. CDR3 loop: CASRATGTDTQYF. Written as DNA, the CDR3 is TGTGCCAGCAGGGCCACAGGCACAGATACGCAGTATTTT.

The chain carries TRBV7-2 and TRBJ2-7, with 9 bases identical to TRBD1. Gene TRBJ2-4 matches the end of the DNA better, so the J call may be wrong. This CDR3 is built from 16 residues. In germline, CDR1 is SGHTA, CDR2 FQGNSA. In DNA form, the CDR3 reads TGTGCCAGCAGCAGACAGGGGGGGGAAGCCAAAAACATTCAGTACTTC. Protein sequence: CASSRQGGEAKNIQYF.

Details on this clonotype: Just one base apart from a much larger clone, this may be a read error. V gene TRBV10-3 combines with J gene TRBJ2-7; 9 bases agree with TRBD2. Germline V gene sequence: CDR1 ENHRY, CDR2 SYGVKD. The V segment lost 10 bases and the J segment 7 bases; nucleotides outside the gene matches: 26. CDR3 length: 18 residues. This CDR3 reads CATRGVAGAQRKYNEQYF. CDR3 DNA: TGTGCCACAAGGGGGGTAGCGGGGGCCCAGCGCAAGTACAATGAGCAGTACTTC.

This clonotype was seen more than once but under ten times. In nucleotides, the CDR3 is TGTGCCAGCAGCCAAGCTGGCGTCGGGGGTAATCAGCCCCAGCATTTT. This codes for CASSQAGVGGNQPQHF. The chain couples TRBV3-1 to TRBJ1-5, with D perhaps matching TRBD1 (5 bases). The CDR3 is 16 amino acids. Germline V CDR1 and CDR2: LGHDT, YNNKEL (reference sequence). The V end lost 1 base, the J end lost 4 bases, and 14 bases lay between the germline ends.

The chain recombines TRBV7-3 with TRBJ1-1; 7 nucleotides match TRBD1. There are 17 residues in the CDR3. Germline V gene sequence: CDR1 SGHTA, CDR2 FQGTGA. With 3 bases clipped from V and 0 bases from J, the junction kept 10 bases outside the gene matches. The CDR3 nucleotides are TGTGCCAGCAGCTTGACATCAGGGACAGTGATGAACACTGAAGCTTTCTTT. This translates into CASSLTSGTVMNTEAFF.

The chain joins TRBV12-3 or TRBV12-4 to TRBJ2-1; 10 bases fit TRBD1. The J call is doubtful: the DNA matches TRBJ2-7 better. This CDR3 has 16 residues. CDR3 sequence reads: CASSSIRDRGYNEQYF. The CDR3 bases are TGTGCCAGCAGTTCCATTCGGGACAGGGGATACAATGAGCAGTACTTC.